This entry lists 16 T cell receptor beta chains sequenced from one sample in a study of T cells in Graves' hyperthyroidism and ophthalmopathy (dated by TCRdb to between 2018 and 2021). Libraries were prepared through multiplex PCR. TCRdb shows the sequencer as Illumina HiSeq 2000. TCR beta CDR3 regions were amplified from RNA transcripts. The first round of RT-PCR for the TCR CDR3 was performed with the HTBI primer set and the Qiagen OneStep RT-PCR kit. In TCRdb, the public reads were trimmed at Q25 with fastp and aligned with MiXCR, with productive beta chains retained. Rows matching on CDR3 protein sequence are summarized as one entry with the most common DNA and genes. This sample has around 250,000 distinct CDR3 sequences in its table, and 16% of those were observed once. The top ten clones comprise around 30% of the sample. Source material: blood. The receptors were sampled from a woman aged 18-35 years with Graves' ophthalmopathy.

This clonotype was counted ten times or more. The rearrangement links TRBV29-1 to TRBJ1-2; the match to TRBD1 covers 7 bases. Looked up from germline, CDR1 is SQVTM and CDR2 is ANQGSEA. J lost 3 bases, V lost 4 bases, and 8 bases had no gene match. This CDR3 region has 14 residues. This chain's CDR3 is CSVGPTGEDYGYTF. The CDR3 region has the DNA TGCAGCGTTGGGCCCACAGGGGAGGACTATGGCTACACCTTC.

This clonotype was seen at least ten times. The chain couples TRBV20-1 to TRBJ2-3, with 8 bases fitting TRBD2. The CDR3 is made up of 15 amino acids. After removal of 5 bases from V and 2 bases from J, the junction contained 9 bases not matched to a gene. Germline V CDR1 and CDR2: DFQATT, SNEGSKA (reference sequence). CDR3 DNA sequence: TGCAGTGCTCCGGGGGGCGGGGGGACCACAGATACGCAGTATTTT. Its protein is CSAPGGGGTTDTQYF.

V usage is TRBV11-2 and J usage is TRBJ2-1; 15 bases are shared with TRBD2. V was clipped by 3 bases and J by 8 bases; unmatched bases: 5. Looked up from germline, CDR1 is SGHAT and CDR2 is FQNNGV. The CDR3 runs to 16 residues. CDR3 nucleotide sequence: TGTGCCAGCAGCTTCCGCGGGACTAGCGGGAGGTATGAGCAGTTCTTC. This sequence encodes CASSFRGTSGRYEQFF.

This clonotype was picked up many times. The J gene is TRBJ1-4, the V gene TRBV11-3; 7 bases align to TRBD1. V shed 7 bases and J 7 bases; nucleotides not matched to a gene: 9. The CDR3 length is 14 residues. Germline CDR1 and CDR2: SGHNT and YENEEA. The CDR3 protein is CASTRQGRSEKLFF. CDR3 bases: TGTGCCAGCACTCGACAGGGCAGGAGTGAAAAACTGTTTTTT.

This clonotype was recorded at least ten times. The J gene is TRBJ2-5, the V gene TRBV7-9, with D possibly being TRBD2 (5 bases). Trimming left V 4 bases short and J 5 bases short, with 20 bases between. CDR1 is SEHNR, CDR2 FQNEAQ, per germline (reference sequence). CDR3 length equals 16 residues. The CDR3 nucleotides read TGTGCCAGCAGCTCCCCGAGGGCTCCCGATTACGAGACCCAGTACTTC. Translated: CASSSPRAPDYETQYF.

Ten or more counts support this clonotype. V is TRBV29-1 and J is TRBJ2-7; D is undetermined. The germline gives CDR1 SQVTM, CDR2 ANQGSEA. V was clipped by 5 bases and J by 2 bases, with 10 bases between them. This CDR3 is 12 amino acids long. The CDR3 sequence: CSVKPSPYEQYF. The CDR3 nucleotides are TGCAGCGTTAAACCGAGCCCCTACGAGCAGTACTTC.

As regards this clonotype: A much bigger clone sits one base away, suggesting this may be a read error. The chain couples TRBV5-1 to TRBJ1-2, with D uncertain. The CDR3 loop spans 13 amino acids. Germline values: CDR1 SGHRS, CDR2 YFSETQ. The CDR3, as DNA: TGCGCCAGCGGCTTGGACCAAGGCTATGGCTACACCTTC. This codes for CASGLDQGYGYTF.

This clonotype was found many times. The rearrangement links TRBV7-2 to TRBJ2-1; TRBD2 matches at 10 bases. The CDR3 runs to 16 residues. In germline, CDR1 is SGHTA, CDR2 FQGNSA. The V gene end was trimmed by 1 base and the J gene end by 7 bases; junction bases not matched to a gene: 7. The CDR3 nucleotides are TGTGCCAGCAGCTTAGTAGTTAGCGGGGGGTTTAATGAGCAGTTCTTC. It is translated as CASSLVVSGGFNEQFF. Based on the CDR3 plus reference TRBV7-2 and TRBJ2-1, the full variable domain is GAGVSQSPSNKVTEKGKDVELRCDPISGHTALYWYRQSLGQGLEFLIYFQGNSAPDKSGLPSDRFSAERTGGSVSTLTIQRTQQEDSAVYLCASSLVVSGGFNEQFFGPGTRLTVL.

This clonotype was counted at least ten times. V and J are TRBV3-1 and TRBJ2-3; D gene ambiguous. V lost 2 bases and J 6 bases, leaving 6 bases between the germline ends. The CDR3 covers 12 residues. Per germline, CDR1 LGHDT and CDR2 YNNKEL (reference sequence). The CDR3 coding sequence is TGTGCCAGCAGCCAAACTCGGGATACGCAGTATTTT. Translated: CASSQTRDTQYF.

The sample holds one count of this clonotype. The gene calls are TRBV19 and TRBJ1-4; TRBD1 aligns across 8 bases. CDR3 length: 15 amino acids. The V segment lost 3 bases and the J segment 8 bases; nucleotides outside the gene matches: 8. Germline assignment: CDR1 LNHDA and CDR2 SQIVND (reference sequence). CDR3 loop: CASSMRQGASEKLFF. Written as DNA, the CDR3 is TGTGCCAGTAGTATGCGGCAGGGGGCTAGCGAAAAACTGTTTTTT.

At least ten counts were recorded for this clonotype. The chain uses TRBV19 and TRBJ2-2; D not resolved. CDR1 and CDR2 from the germline V gene are LNHDA and SQIVND (reference sequence). Between the trimmed V and J ends, which lost 7 bases and 3 bases, there was a span of 9 bases. The CDR3 contains 13 residues. CDR3 coding DNA: TGTGCCAGTAACCAGCCCGACACCGGGGAGCTGTTTTTT. Amino acids: CASNQPDTGELFF.

This clonotype was counted many times. The genes are TRBV2 and TRBJ2-1; 7 bases agree with TRBD1. The CDR3 runs to 14 residues. Trimming took 7 bases from V and 4 from J; bases not matched to a gene: 7. CDR1 SNHLY and CDR2 FYNNEI come from the germline V gene. In DNA form, the CDR3 reads TGTGCCAGCAACCTAGGGGGCAGGTACAATGAGCAGTTCTTC. Translated, it gives CASNLGGRYNEQFF.

This sequence joins TRBV6-2 or TRBV6-3 and TRBJ2-7; D tentatively reads TRBD1 or TRBD2 (6 bases each). Germline assignment: CDR1 MNHEY and CDR2 SVGEGT. The CDR3 consists of 17 residues. V lost 0 bases to trimming and J lost 1 base, with 16 bases between them. The CDR3 loop reads CASSYSSGGRESYEQYF. CDR3 coding DNA: TGTGCCAGCAGTTACTCGAGTGGGGGGCGAGAATCCTACGAGCAGTACTTC.

This clonotype was observed a few times. This chain connects TRBV7-2 to TRBJ1-1; the D gene is possibly TRBD1 (5 bases). Germline CDR1 SGHTA, CDR2 FQGNSA. The CDR3 loop spans 18 amino acids. V lost 4 bases and J 5 bases, leaving 26 bases between the germline ends. Here the CDR3 reads CASSSGGPMRPGGTEAFF. As DNA, the CDR3 is TGTGCCAGCAGCTCGGGGGGTCCTATGAGGCCAGGAGGGACTGAAGCTTTCTTT.

In its sample, this clonotype was seen many times. The V and J genes are TRBV20-1 and TRBJ2-1, with 12 bases identical to TRBD2. The V gene's germline CDR1 is DFQATT and CDR2 SNEGSKA (reference sequence). This CDR3 has 17 residues. Unmatched junction bases numbered 12, after V lost 2 bases and J lost 7 bases. Here the CDR3 reads CSARSYSSSGGGNEQFF. CDR3 nucleotides: TGCAGTGCTAGATCTTATTCTTCTAGCGGGGGGGGGAATGAGCAGTTCTTC.

This clonotype was detected many times. The rearrangement uses TRBV20-1 and TRBJ1-6, with 7 bases matching TRBD1. Germline CDR1 and CDR2: DFQATT and SNEGSKA (reference sequence). The CDR3 runs to 14 residues. V lost 3 bases to trimming and J lost 7 bases; unmatched junction nucleotides: 6. CDR3 bases: TGCAGTGCTAGTCGGCAGGGGGTGAATTCACCCCTCCACTTT. This codes for CSASRQGVNSPLHF.